A selection of T cell receptor beta chains follows, all from one sample in a study of blood T cell dynamics during melanoma immunotherapy. The method was immunoSEQ multiplex PCR; TCRdb's version includes in-frame clones alone and lacks a portion of them. Among 9,500 to 11,000 clones listed, around 91% were seen once. The specimen was blood, collected from a patient treated with checkpoint blockade. The receptors derive from a human donor with melanoma. Both conserved end residues are trimmed from each CDR3.

j_call v_call cdr3_aa
TRBJ1-2 TRBV18 ASSPGQGFGYT
TRBJ1-1 TRBV6-6 ASIRGDNTEAF
TRBJ2-1 TRBV6-5 ASSYSAGVDYNEQF
TRBJ2-1 TRBV28 ASSLGTGAYEQF
TRBJ2-3 TRBV7-3 ASSPTAGGNTDTQY
TRBJ2-7 TRBV19 ASSTRPYEQY
TRBJ1-2 TRBV18 ASSPSRTGGGYT
TRBJ1-1 TRBV18 ASSPGFNTEAF
TRBJ2-7 TRBV7-9 ASSLGEYEQY
TRBJ2-1 TRBV27 ASMGGREFEQF
TRBJ2-1 TRBV27 ASSLQLAGGWDEQF
TRBJ2-7 TRBV7-6 ASSHGTGGYEQY
TRBJ2-7 TRBV29-1 SVTRTSSVEQY
TRBJ1-2 TRBV28 ASSFGRGQDGYT
TRBJ2-5 TRBV11-2 ASSPFGTAQETQY
TRBJ2-1 TRBV18 ASSPPFPGTWF
TRBJ1-1 TRBV11-3 ASSLGGTDRGTEAF
TRBJ1-1 TRBV19 ASSISRDPNTEAF
TRBJ1-1 TRBV5-1 ASSLAENLNTEAF
TRBJ2-2 TRBV19 ASNRDSYTGELF
TRBJ2-3 TRBV5-4 ASSTTSFGTDTQY
TRBJ2-1 TRBV6-1 ASTQGADANEQF
TRBJ2-5 TRBV7-9 ASSHAGEETQY
TRBJ2-1 TRBV10-3 AIRPEGWVNNEQF
TRBJ2-5 TRBV6-1 ASSQGAAVQETQY
TRBJ2-7 TRBV6-5 ASSVPSGYEQY
TRBJ2-7 TRBV19 ASSIDFYPGLAARNYEQY
TRBJ1-5 TRBV30 AWSPPGQGRMFGPQH
TRBJ2-1 TRBV7-3 ASSFMSGRYNEQF
TRBJ1-2 TRBV28 ASSRGLEPYGYT
TRBJ1-6 TRBV6-5 ASSARTALNSPLH
TRBJ2-1 TRBV9 ASSDGGSSYNEQF
TRBJ1-1 TRBV6-1 ASSVTSNTEAF
TRBJ1-1 TRBV5-1 ASSLAPTQEGF
TRBJ1-4 TRBV28 ASSSGQGTNEKLF
TRBJ2-1 TRBV15 ATSRGTSGRGEQF
TRBJ2-1 TRBV7-9 ASSPRLGVGNEQF
TRBJ2-5 TRBV9 ASSDGIHPKETQY
TRBJ2-1 TRBV19 ASSIIYRAGGSGNEQF
TRBJ2-7 TRBV7-2 ASSAGLAAPPAY
TRBJ2-5 TRBV6-5 ASSYSGLKETQY
TRBJ2-4 TRBV20-1 SGRTGVIQY
TRBJ2-3 TRBV5-6 ASSSRTAPTDTQY
TRBJ2-2 TRBV28 ASSPAGAGGTGELF
TRBJ2-7 TRBV14 ASSQDRVNKQY
TRBJ1-5 TRBV30 AWSRTGFSNQPQH